This T cell receptor (beta chain) comes out of a study of T cells in Graves' hyperthyroidism and ophthalmopathy. Researchers amplified the TCR beta CDR3 regions from RNA transcripts. The TCR CDR3 was amplified in a first-round RT-PCR using the HTBI primer set. Via MiXCR, TCRdb re-called the multiplex PCR reads, giving one row per CDR3 protein. This sample has more than 550,000 distinct CDR3 sequences, with 18% found just once. This clonotype was observed a few times. Its cognate antigen is unknown. Study-level results: A model of 13 V-J features distinguished ophthalmopathy from stable hyperthyroidism. Most clonotypes expanded in thyroid above 0.001 were likewise present in blood.

Among the patients, aged 18 to 65, hyperthyroidism was newly diagnosed and had lasted under 2 months. PBMCs were sourced from more than 9 ml fresh peripheral blood. Input material: blood. The clonotype comes from a woman aged 50 to 60 with Graves' hyperthyroidism that later progressed to Graves' ophthalmopathy.

The CDR3 here is CASSFGDLGTEAFF. In DNA form, the CDR3 reads TGTGCCAGCAGCTTTGGGGATCTCGGCACTGAAGCTTTCTTT. The chain links TRBV5-6 to TRBJ1-1; D is unclear. Germline loops: CDR1 SGHDT, CDR2 YYEEEE. V shed 2 bases and J shed 4 bases, with 12 bases lying between them. The CDR3 spans 14 residues.